These 21 T cell receptor beta chains originate from one sample sequenced in a study of CD4 T cells in relation to SARS-CoV-2 and coronaviruses. These receptors' antigens are unknown. Profiled with immunoSEQ multiplex PCR; TCRdb holds only in-frame clones, not every one. The top ten clones hold less than 3% of a sample with 36,000 or so clones, over 65% of them seen once. Material for sequencing was memory CD4+ T cells from PBMCs, cultured in vitro. The receptors originated from an adult with COVID-19.

The chain joins TRBV6-5 to TRBJ2-1, with 9 bases fitting TRBD2. The germline V gene encodes CDR1 MNHEY and CDR2 SVGAGI. V shed 6 bases and J 5 bases; nucleotides not matched to a gene: 5. The CDR3 loop spans 14 amino acids. CDR3 DNA: TGTGCCAGCAGCAGGGGACTAGCTGACAATGAGCAGTTCTTC. It is translated as CASSRGLADNEQFF.

The chain couples TRBV3-1 (or the pseudogene TRBV3-2) to TRBJ2-7; D unresolved. The germline gives CDR1 LGHDT, CDR2 YNNKEL (reference sequence). The ends were cut back, 3 bases at V and 2 bases at J, with 8 bases in the middle. CDR3 length: 13 residues. The CDR3: CASSHLSPYEQYF. The CDR3, as DNA: TGTGCCAGCAGCCACCTCAGCCCCTACGAGCAGTACTTC.

This chain uses TRBV28 with TRBJ1-1; D is ambiguous. V dropped 5 bases and J dropped 0 bases, with 10 bases sitting between them. Germline CDR1 and CDR2: MDHEN and SYDVKM. CDR3 length: 14 amino acids. This CDR3 reads CASSLLRLNTEAFF. The DNA of the CDR3 is TGTGCCAGCAGTCTACTGCGGTTGAACACTGAAGCTTTCTTT.

The chain combines TRBV5-4 with TRBJ2-7; 8 bases align to TRBD1. The CDR3 totals 15 residues. With V trimmed by 2 bases and J by 2 bases, 6 bases remained unmatched. The germline gives CDR1 SGHNT, CDR2 YYREEE (reference sequence). The CDR3, as DNA: TGTGCCAGCAGCTTCCAGGGGGCTGGCACCTACGAGCAGTACTTC. Amino acids: CASSFQGAGTYEQYF. The full variable domain, its missing parts supplied by reference TRBV5-4 and TRBJ2-7, is ETGVTQSPTHLIKTRGQQVTLRCSSQSGHNTVSWYQQALGQGPQFIFQYYREEENGRGNFPPRFSGLQFPNYSSELNVNALELDDSALYLCASSFQGAGTYEQYFGPGTRLTVT.

The chain carries TRBV5-4 and TRBJ2-5, with a possible D match to TRBD1 (6 bases). Trimming left V 4 bases short and J 2 bases short, with 18 bases between. This CDR3 is built from 16 residues. The germline CDR1 and CDR2 sequences are SGHNT and YYREEE (reference sequence). DNA of the CDR3: TGTGCCAGCAGCGCACCGACTGCACAGGGACAAGAGACCCAGTACTTC. It codes for CASSAPTAQGQETQYF.

The chain is built from TRBV5-1 and TRBJ1-1, with D tentatively TRBD1 (5 bases). V shed 1 base and J shed 6 bases, with 16 bases lying between them. From germline, CDR1 is SGHRS and CDR2 YFSETQ. This CDR3 region has 15 residues. DNA of the CDR3: TGCGCCAGCAGCTTGTGGGGGGGACCTTACGCTGAAGCTTTCTTT. This codes for CASSLWGGPYAEAFF.

This sequence joins TRBV5-4 and TRBJ2-1; 8 positions agree with TRBD2. The CDR3 is 14 residues long. The V gene's germline CDR1 is SGHNT and CDR2 YYREEE (reference sequence). With V trimmed by 7 bases and J by 6 bases, 9 bases remained unmatched. Here the CDR3 DNA reads TGTGCCAGCTTCTCCGGGACTAGGGTCAATGAGCAGTTCTTC. This encodes CASFSGTRVNEQFF.

A remark on this clone: Within the sample, other DNA sequences also encode this same CDR3. The gene calls are TRBV9 and TRBJ2-3; D is undetermined. The CDR3 spans 12 residues. V lost 3 bases, J lost 2 bases, and 4 bases lay in between. The germline V gene has CDR1 SGDLS and CDR2 YYNGEE. CDR3 nucleotides: TGTGCCAGCAGCGGCAACACAGATACGCAGTATTTT. Translated, it gives CASSGNTDTQYF. Supplemented by reference TRBV9 and TRBJ2-3, the full variable domain reads DSGVTQTPKHLITATGQRVTLRCSPRSGDLSVYWYQQSLDQGLQFLIQYYNGEERAKGNILERFSAQQFPDLHSELNLSSLELGDSALYFCASSGNTDTQYFGPGTRLTVL.

V is TRBV6-5 and J is TRBJ1-5; 7 bases match TRBD1. From germline, CDR1 is MNHEY and CDR2 SVGAGI. The length of the CDR3 is 14 residues. The V gene end was trimmed by 6 bases and the J gene end by 6 bases; junction bases not matched to a gene: 8. The CDR3 region has the DNA TGTGCCAGCAGGAGACAGGGCTGGGGTCAGCCCCAGCATTTT. The encoded protein is CASRRQGWGQPQHF.

The rearrangement joins TRBV6-5 to TRBJ1-1; possibly TRBD1 for D (6 bases). V was cut by 5 bases and J by 0 bases, with 10 bases left in between. Germline values: CDR1 MNHEY, CDR2 SVGAGI. CDR3 size: 14 residues. The chain's CDR3 is CASSQQGVNTEAFF. CDR3 DNA: TGTGCCAGCAGTCAACAGGGAGTGAACACTGAAGCTTTCTTT.

The V call is TRBV5-1, the J call TRBJ2-3; D might be TRBD1 (6 bases). CDR3 length: 16 amino acids. Germline V gene data show CDR1 as SGHRS and CDR2 as YFSETQ. Trimming cost V 0 bases and J 4 bases, with 15 bases left between them. CDR3 coding DNA: TGCGCCAGCAGCTTGGCGTTGCGGACAGAACCAGATACGCAGTATTTT. Translated, it gives CASSLALRTEPDTQYF.

This rearrangement joins TRBV3-1 (or the pseudogene TRBV3-2) to TRBJ2-7, with 9 nucleotides matching TRBD2. The J segment lost 4 bases and the V segment lost 5 bases, leaving 12 bases of the junction unmatched. Germline CDR1 and CDR2: LGHDT and YNNKEL (reference sequence). The length of the CDR3 is 16 residues. In DNA, the CDR3 is TGTGCCAGCAGCAGGAGTTTGGCGGGAGGGTTGTACGAGCAGTACTTC. This sequence encodes CASSRSLAGGLYEQYF.

A single count supports this clone. The chain is built from TRBV15 and TRBJ1-4, with D possibly being TRBD1 (5 bases). Germline values: CDR1 LNHNV, CDR2 YYDKDF (reference sequence). This CDR3 is built from 14 residues. Between the trimmed V and J ends, which lost 5 bases and 4 bases, there was a span of 11 bases. DNA for the CDR3: TGTGCCACCAGCGGGGGACGCGGTAATGAAAAACTGTTTTTT. Protein sequence: CATSGGRGNEKLFF.

The chain combines TRBV6-2 or TRBV6-3 with TRBJ2-3; a possible D gene is TRBD2 (6 bases). Germline CDR1 and CDR2: MNHEY and SVGEGT. Trimming cost V 6 bases and J 0 bases, with 10 bases left between them. The length of the CDR3 is 14 residues. This CDR3 reads CASSPGTSTDTQYF. The CDR3 nucleotides are TGTGCCAGCAGCCCAGGGACTAGCACAGATACGCAGTATTTT.

The CDR3 protein is CASSIGTDIYNEQFF. The CDR3 DNA is TGTGCCAGTAGTATAGGTACAGATATTTACAATGAGCAGTTCTTC. The chain links TRBV19 to TRBJ2-1; D is uncertain. The V gene lost 1 base and the J gene lost 4 bases, with 11 bases spanning the gap. There are 15 residues in the CDR3. The germline V gene has CDR1 LNHDA and CDR2 SQIVND (reference sequence).

J is TRBJ2-3 and V is TRBV6-2 or TRBV6-3; D remains unclear. CDR1 is MNHEY, CDR2 SVGEGT, per germline. Trimming took off 0 bases at V and 4 bases at J, with 8 bases between the two ends. The CDR3 has 14 amino acids. This CDR3 reads CASSYSRSADTQYF. The CDR3 region has the DNA TGTGCCAGCAGTTACTCTCGGTCGGCAGATACGCAGTATTTT.

V usage is TRBV6-1 and J usage is TRBJ1-2; maybe TRBD1 (6 bases). The CDR3 has 13 residues. Trimming pared 3 bases from V and 7 bases from J, leaving 12 bases between. Germline V gives CDR1 MNHNS, CDR2 SASEGT. The CDR3 loop is CASSDEGQRGYTF. The CDR3 region has the DNA TGTGCCAGCAGTGACGAAGGACAGCGTGGCTACACCTTC.

The chain recombines TRBV7-2 with TRBJ2-2; 10 bases match TRBD2. J lost 4 bases, V lost 4 bases, and 6 bases had no gene match. CDR1 and CDR2 (germline): SGHTA, FQGNSA. CDR3 length equals 16 residues. CDR3 bases: TGTGCCAGCAGCTCGCGGACTAGCGGTCGCACCGGGGAGCTGTTTTTT. Protein: CASSSRTSGRTGELFF.

The chain is built from TRBV28 and TRBJ2-5; 8 bases line up with TRBD2. CDR1 MDHEN and CDR2 SYDVKM come from the germline V gene. V shed 3 bases and J 5 bases; nucleotides not matched to a gene: 5. The CDR3 totals 14 residues. In nucleotides, the CDR3 is TGTGCCAGCAGTTTCGCGGGAGGCCGGGAGACCCAGTACTTC. Translated, it gives CASSFAGGRETQYF.

The chain recombines TRBV5-4 with TRBJ2-5; TRBD2 aligns across 8 bases. CDR1 and CDR2 (germline): SGHNT, YYREEE (reference sequence). Unmatched junction bases numbered 6, after V lost 0 bases and J lost 5 bases. The CDR3 runs to 15 residues. The CDR3 DNA sequence: TGTGCCAGCAGCTTGGTTGGGGGACTAGTGGAGACCCAGTACTTC. Its protein product is CASSLVGGLVETQYF.

Notes on this clone: Other nucleotide sequences in the sample specify the same CDR3. The chain recombines TRBV19 with TRBJ2-3; 8 bases fit TRBD2. The CDR3 runs 15 residues. Germline assignment: CDR1 LNHDA and CDR2 SQIVND (reference sequence). V shed 5 bases and J 3 bases; nucleotides not matched to a gene: 7. The CDR3 reads CASSPGGGRTDTQYF. CDR3 coding DNA: TGTGCCAGTAGTCCCGGGGGGGGCCGAACAGATACGCAGTATTTT. The full variable domain, its missing parts supplied by reference TRBV19 and TRBJ2-3, is DGGITQSPKYLFRKEGQNVTLSCEQNLNHDAMYWYRQDPGQGLRLIYYSQIVNDFQKGDIAEGYSVSREKKESFPLTVTSAQKNPTAFYLCASSPGGGRTDTQYFGPGTRLTVL.